The entry below gives a single T cell receptor (beta chain) sequence along with its context. The data were produced by immunoSEQ multiplex PCR, yet TCRdb's version contains in-frame clones alone and is incomplete. The sample lists around 140,000 clones; over 80% were seen once. These data belong to a study of blood T cell repertoires in COVID-19. On the study more broadly: The cDNA or gDNA used as material had been derived from T cells, B-cell-depleted T cells, or PBMCs.

CDR1 SGDLS and CDR2 YYNGEE come from the germline V gene. V lost 4 bases and J 2 bases, leaving 13 bases between the germline ends. The CDR3 covers 16 residues. This receptor was obtained from a man older than 75 with acute or convalescent COVID-19. V gene TRBV9 combines with J gene TRBJ2-6; no reliable D call. The specimen was peripheral blood. CDR3 nucleotide sequence: TGTGCCAGCAGCCCACAGATAACGCCTGGGGCCAACGTCCTGACTTTC. This encodes CASSPQITPGANVLTF.